One and the same sample provided the 19 T cell receptor beta chains below, sequenced in a study of cytomegalovirus exposure and HLA in healthy donors. A multiplex PCR was run with 60 Vbeta primers and 13 Jbeta primers. Some clones are missing from TCRdb's copy, which holds only in-frame ones; the method was immunoSEQ multiplex PCR. Among roughly 160,000 clones, about 72% were seen once, and the ten largest hold approximately 1.5%. The sequencing sample was made of PBMCs. These receptors all stem from a girl aged 5-17 years in good health and CMV-seronegative.

The V gene is TRBV7-9, the J gene TRBJ2-1, with TRBD2 as a possible D gene (6 bases). Germline V gives CDR1 SEHNR, CDR2 FQNEAQ (reference sequence). Trimming cost V 5 bases and J 0 bases, with 11 bases left between them. The CDR3 covers 15 residues. The CDR3 reads CASSARGNSYNEQFF. Written as DNA, the CDR3 is TGTGCCAGCAGCGCCCGGGGGAACTCCTACAATGAGCAGTTCTTC.

A few counts support this clone. V and J are TRBV6-5 and TRBJ2-6; no clear D. The CDR3 runs to 16 residues. Trimming removed 0 bases at V and 4 bases at J, with 10 bases between. The germline V gene encodes CDR1 MNHEY and CDR2 SVGAGI. CDR3 residues: CASSYSMASGANVLTF. The CDR3 nucleotides read TGTGCCAGCAGTTACTCGATGGCATCCGGGGCCAACGTCCTGACTTTC.

The V gene is TRBV6-5, the J gene TRBJ1-3; 7 bases agree with TRBD1. CDR1 MNHEY and CDR2 SVGAGI come from the germline V gene. The junction had 7 bases not matched to a gene; V was cut back by 6 bases and J by 8 bases. CDR3 length: 13 residues. CDR3 sequence: CASSRPQGDTIYF. In nucleotides, the CDR3 is TGTGCCAGCAGCCGTCCCCAGGGGGACACCATATATTTT.

The chain is built from TRBV11-2 and TRBJ1-1; the D gene is possibly TRBD1 (6 bases). The CDR3 is 17 amino acids. Trimming stripped 5 bases from V and 3 bases from J, with 22 bases between. The germline V gene has CDR1 SGHAT and CDR2 FQNNGV. The CDR3 DNA follows: TGTGCCAGCAGCCCCCGAGGGGCCAGGGGTTTGGACACTGAAGCTTTCTTT. Translating it yields CASSPRGARGLDTEAFF.

This clone has just a few counts. The chain joins TRBV5-4 to TRBJ2-1; D is ambiguous. The CDR3 length is 15 residues. CDR1 is SGHNT and CDR2 is YYREEE in the germline V gene (reference sequence). The germline V and J ends were trimmed by 0 bases and 0 bases, with 7 bases remaining between them. CDR3 in amino acids: CASSLELSSYNEQFF. The DNA of the CDR3 is TGTGCCAGCAGCTTGGAGCTGAGCTCCTACAATGAGCAGTTCTTC.

The chain links TRBV18 to TRBJ1-5; TRBD1 might be the D (5 bases). Trimming removed 3 bases at V and 7 bases at J, with 13 bases between. The CDR3 spans 14 residues. CDR1 KGHSH and CDR2 LQKENI come from the germline V gene. The CDR3 protein is CASSPAGQGQPQHF. The DNA for the CDR3 is TGTGCCAGCTCACCGGCAGGGCAGGGACAGCCCCAGCATTTT.

V and J are TRBV4-1 and TRBJ1-5, with 7 bases that match TRBD1. J gave up 6 bases and V 4 bases, and 9 bases lay outside the gene matches. The CDR3 has 15 amino acids. Germline V gene data show CDR1 as MGHRA and CDR2 as YSYEKL. CDR3 in DNA: TGCGCCAGCAGCCCCTTGACAGGGTTGAGTCAGCCCCAGCATTTT. Its protein is CASSPLTGLSQPQHF.

The genes are TRBV2 and TRBJ1-2, with TRBD1 as a possible D gene (6 bases). This CDR3 contains 11 residues. Trimming removed 7 bases from V and 5 bases from J, with 8 bases in between. Germline values: CDR1 SNHLY, CDR2 FYNNEI. In DNA form, the CDR3 reads TGTGCCAGCACAGGGGAGTATGGCTACACCTTC. This translates into CASTGEYGYTF.

The CDR3: CASRLSTGGAETQYF. As DNA, the CDR3 is TGTGCCAGCCGCCTTTCGACAGGGGGCGCGGAGACCCAGTACTTC. The rearrangement links TRBV5-4 to TRBJ2-5; 10 positions agree with TRBD1. From germline, CDR1 is SGHNT and CDR2 YYREEE (reference sequence). V shed 7 bases, J shed 5 bases, and the junction held 11 bases outside the gene matches. The CDR3 runs to 15 residues. The complete variable domain, with remaining parts taken from reference TRBV5-4 and TRBJ2-5, reads ETGVTQSPTHLIKTRGQQVTLRCSSQSGHNTVSWYQQALGQGPQFIFQYYREEENGRGNFPPRFSGLQFPNYSSELNVNALELDDSALYLCASRLSTGGAETQYFGPGTRLLVL.

J is TRBJ2-7 and V is TRBV30; a weak D match, TRBD2 (5 bases). The CDR3 length is 11 residues. CDR1 and CDR2 (germline): GTSNPN, SVGIG (reference sequence). The ends were cut back, 5 bases at V and 3 bases at J, with 8 bases in the middle. CDR3 loop: CAWGGGYEQYF. The CDR3 DNA reads as TGTGCCTGGGGAGGCGGCTACGAGCAGTACTTC.

The V and J genes are TRBV7-9 and TRBJ1-4, with 9 bases that match TRBD1. Germline V CDR1 and CDR2: SEHNR, FQNEAQ (reference sequence). The J segment lost 8 bases and the V segment lost 6 bases, leaving 13 bases of the junction unmatched. The CDR3 length is 16 residues. CDR3 amino acids: CASSRVPGQGMEKLFF. CDR3 in DNA: TGTGCCAGCAGTCGTGTACCGGGACAGGGAATGGAAAAACTGTTTTTT.

The rearrangement joins TRBV7-2 to TRBJ1-2; D unresolved. The CDR3 has 14 amino acids. The V end was cut by 1 base, the J end by 7 bases, with 13 bases between. Germline lookup yields CDR1 SGHTA and CDR2 FQGNSA. CDR3 bases: TGTGCCAGCAGCTTAGAGTGGCAGGCGGGTGGCTACACCTTC. It is translated as CASSLEWQAGGYTF.

The chain has TRBV4-1 and TRBJ1-1, with 9 nucleotides matching TRBD1. Per the germline V gene, CDR1 is MGHRA and CDR2 is YSYEKL. Trimming cost V 5 bases and J 8 bases; bases outside gene matches: 12. This CDR3 has 15 residues. The CDR3 DNA sequence: TGCGCCAGCAGCTCCCACTCCGGGACAGGGTCGGAAGCTTTCTTT. This translates into CASSSHSGTGSEAFF.

This chain connects TRBV19 to TRBJ1-3; the D is unclear. The CDR3 consists of 12 residues. Germline loops: CDR1 LNHDA, CDR2 SQIVND (reference sequence). The germline V and J ends were trimmed by 6 bases and 4 bases, with 7 bases remaining between them. CDR3 amino acids: CASSLQGNTIYF. CDR3 nucleotide sequence: TGTGCCAGTAGCTTACAGGGAAACACCATATATTTT.

The rearrangement uses TRBV5-4 and TRBJ1-6; D call uncertain. CDR3 size: 14 residues. Germline V gene sequence: CDR1 SGHNT, CDR2 YYREEE (reference sequence). Trimming pared 0 bases from V and 14 bases from J, leaving 15 bases between. The CDR3 DNA follows: TGTGCCAGCAGCTTGGCCAATCCGGACGGGACCCTCCACTTT. Its protein is CASSLANPDGTLHF.

The count of this clone is one. The junction differs from germline at one of its ends, possibly a read error. The chain links TRBV30 to TRBJ2-7, with 9 bases aligning to TRBD1. Germline-derived CDR1 and CDR2 are GTSNPN and SVGIG (reference sequence). The CDR3 has 13 residues. CDR3 sequence reads: CAWSERDRAPQFF. As DNA, the CDR3 is TGTGCCTGGAGCGAACGGGACAGGGCGCCCCAATTCTTC. Complete variable domain (other parts from reference TRBV30 and TRBJ2-7): SQTIHQWPATLVQPVGSPLSLECTVEGTSNPNLYWYRQAAGRGLQLLFYSVGIGQISSEVPQNLSASRPQDRQFILSSKKLLLSDSGFYLCAWSERDRAPQFFGPGTRLTVT.

CDR3 loop: CASSLEAGANNEQFF. The CDR3 DNA reads as TGTGCCAGCAGCTTGGAAGCAGGGGCGAACAATGAGCAGTTCTTC. This sequence joins TRBV5-4 and TRBJ2-1; TRBD1 might be the D (6 bases). Trimming removed 0 bases from V and 5 bases from J, with 12 bases in between. In germline, CDR1 is SGHNT, CDR2 YYREEE (reference sequence). The CDR3 runs to 15 residues.

This clone is a singleton in its sample. Other DNA sequences of this sample code for an identical CDR3. The chain links TRBV5-1 to TRBJ2-1; D might be TRBD2 (6 bases). The V end was cut by 0 bases, the J end by 0 bases, with 10 bases between. There are 16 residues in the CDR3. The germline V gene has CDR1 SGHRS and CDR2 YFSETQ. The chain's CDR3 is CASSLAGGSSYNEQFF. The CDR3 nucleotides read TGCGCCAGCAGCTTGGCTGGGGGGAGCTCCTACAATGAGCAGTTCTTC.

This clone was recorded a few times. The chain combines TRBV18 with TRBJ1-1; 9 nucleotides agree with TRBD1. J was trimmed by 9 bases and V by 3 bases; bases with no gene match: 5. Germline V gene sequence: CDR1 KGHSH, CDR2 LQKENI. The CDR3 extends over 13 amino acids. The CDR3 coding sequence is TGTGCCAGCTCACCCGACGACAGGGGGAAAGCTTTCTTT. Translating gives CASSPDDRGKAFF.